Below, one TCR beta chain is given with its context. This CDR3 region has 14 residues. V trimming: 2 bases; J trimming: 8 bases; junction bases outside the gene matches: 3. Germline assignment: CDR1 MNHEY and CDR2 SVGAGI. Sequenced by immunoSEQ multiplex PCR; TCRdb stores in-frame clones only, minus some. The sample includes a few million clones, approximately 92% of them seen just once. The sample comes from a study of shared clonotypes between healthy human individuals. Subsets obtained from CD4+ cells comprised CD45RA+ naive and CD45RA-negative memory cells. V is TRBV6-5 and J is TRBJ2-4; 10 bases are a match to TRBD1. The sequence came from a young man in good health. Sequenced material: naive CD4+ T cells sorted from blood. As for subset: CD45RA+ positively selected. The CDR3 coding sequence is TGTGCCAGCAGTTACGGGGACAGGGGATACATTCAGTACTTC. It is translated as CASSYGDRGYIQYF.